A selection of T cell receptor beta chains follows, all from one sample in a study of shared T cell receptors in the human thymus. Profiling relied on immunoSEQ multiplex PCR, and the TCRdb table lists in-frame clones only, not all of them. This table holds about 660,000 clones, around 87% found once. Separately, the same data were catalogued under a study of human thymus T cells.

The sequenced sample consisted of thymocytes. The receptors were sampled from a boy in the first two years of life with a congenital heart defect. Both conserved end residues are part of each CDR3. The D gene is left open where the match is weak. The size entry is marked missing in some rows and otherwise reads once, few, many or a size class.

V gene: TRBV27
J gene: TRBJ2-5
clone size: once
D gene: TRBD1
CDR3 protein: CASSITGEETQYF
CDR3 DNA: TGTGCCAGCAGCATTACAGGGGAAGAGACCCAGTACTTC

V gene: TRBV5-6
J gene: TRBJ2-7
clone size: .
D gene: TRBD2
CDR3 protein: CASSSPQGSSGRSYEQYF
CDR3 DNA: TGTGCCAGCAGCTCGCCACAGGGGTCTAGCGGGAGATCCTACGAGCAGTACTTC

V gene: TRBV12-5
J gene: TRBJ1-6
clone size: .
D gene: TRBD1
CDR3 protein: CASGHRTGGFYNSPLHF
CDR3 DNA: TGTGCTAGTGGTCACCGGACAGGGGGCTTCTATAATTCACCCCTCCACTTT

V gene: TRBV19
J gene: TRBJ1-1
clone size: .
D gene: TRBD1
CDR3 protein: CASSGRGQGAETEAFF
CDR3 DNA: TGTGCCAGTAGTGGAAGGGGACAGGGGGCTGAAACTGAAGCTTTCTTT

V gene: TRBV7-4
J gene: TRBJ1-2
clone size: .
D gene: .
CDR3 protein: CASSLVGARSHLYGYTF
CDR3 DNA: TGTGCCAGCAGCTTAGTTGGGGCCCGATCCCATCTCTATGGCTACACCTTC

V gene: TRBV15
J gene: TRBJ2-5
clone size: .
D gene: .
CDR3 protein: CAVKTARLGETQYF
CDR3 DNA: TGTGCCGTCAAGACAGCAAGACTGGGGGAGACCCAGTACTTC

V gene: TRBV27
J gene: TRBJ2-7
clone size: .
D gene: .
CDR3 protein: CASSTRQFSYEQYF
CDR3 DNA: TGTGCCAGCAGTACAAGACAGTTCTCCTACGAGCAGTACTTC

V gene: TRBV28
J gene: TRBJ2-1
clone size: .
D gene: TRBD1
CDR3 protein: CASSLTPGTGDEQFF
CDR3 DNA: TGTGCCAGCAGTTTAACCCCCGGGACAGGGGACGAGCAGTTCTTC

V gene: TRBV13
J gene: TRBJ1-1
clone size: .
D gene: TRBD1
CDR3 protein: CASSHIRGQGTEAFF
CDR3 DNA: TGTGCCAGCAGCCACATCAGGGGGCAGGGCACTGAAGCTTTCTTT

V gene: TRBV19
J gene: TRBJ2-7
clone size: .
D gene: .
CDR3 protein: CASSLEASSYEQYF
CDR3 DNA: TGTGCCAGTAGCCTTGAAGCGAGCTCCTACGAGCAGTACTTC

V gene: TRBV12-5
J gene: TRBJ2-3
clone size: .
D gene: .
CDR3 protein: CASDSTDTQYF
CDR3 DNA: TGTGCTAGTGACTCCACAGATACGCAGTATTTT

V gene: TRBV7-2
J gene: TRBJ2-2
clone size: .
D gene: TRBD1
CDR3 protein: CASSLLGQGITGELFF
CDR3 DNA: TGTGCCAGCAGCTTATTGGGACAGGGGATCACCGGGGAGCTGTTTTTT

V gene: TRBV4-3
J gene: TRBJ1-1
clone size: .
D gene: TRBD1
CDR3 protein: CASSPRTGENTEAFF
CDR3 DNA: TGCGCCAGCAGCCCCCGGACAGGGGAGAACACTGAAGCTTTCTTT

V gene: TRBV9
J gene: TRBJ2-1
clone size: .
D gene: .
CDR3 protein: CASSVQVGDEQFF
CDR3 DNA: TGTGCCAGCAGCGTACAGGTGGGCGATGAGCAGTTCTTC

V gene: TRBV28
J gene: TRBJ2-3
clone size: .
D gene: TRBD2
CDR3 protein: CASITREGRDTQYF
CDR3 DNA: TGTGCCAGCATAACCCGGGAGGGCCGGGATACGCAGTATTTT

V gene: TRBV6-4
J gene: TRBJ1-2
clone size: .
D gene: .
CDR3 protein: CASSTGLGYGYTF
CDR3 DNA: TGTGCCAGCAGTACAGGTCTGGGCTATGGCTACACCTTC

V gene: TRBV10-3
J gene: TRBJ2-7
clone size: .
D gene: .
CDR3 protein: CAISEPTLRDISYEQYF
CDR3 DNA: TGTGCCATCAGTGAGCCCACCCTACGGGACATCTCCTACGAGCAGTACTTC

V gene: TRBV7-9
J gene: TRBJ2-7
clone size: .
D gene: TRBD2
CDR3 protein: CASSPGGNEQYF
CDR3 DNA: TGTGCCAGCAGCCCGGGGGGGAACGAGCAGTACTTC

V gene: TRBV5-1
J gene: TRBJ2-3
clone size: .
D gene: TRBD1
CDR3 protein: CASSLDGRGRLGGRDTQYF
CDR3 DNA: TGCGCCAGCAGCTTGGACGGCAGGGGGCGGCTAGGTGGTCGAGATACGCAGTATTTT

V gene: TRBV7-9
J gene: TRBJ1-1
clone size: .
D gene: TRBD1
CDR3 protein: CASSLVSSGTGAWSTEAFF
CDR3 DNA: TGTGCCAGCAGCTTAGTGAGTTCAGGGACAGGGGCATGGAGCACTGAAGCTTTCTTT

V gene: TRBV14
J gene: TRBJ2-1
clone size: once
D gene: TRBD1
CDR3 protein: CASSQVADRVTYEQFF
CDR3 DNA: TGTGCCAGCAGCCAAGTGGCGGACAGGGTAACCTATGAGCAGTTCTTC

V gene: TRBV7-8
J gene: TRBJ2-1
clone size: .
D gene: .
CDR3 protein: CASSSGTEQFF
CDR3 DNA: TGTGCCAGCAGCTCCGGGACAGAGCAGTTCTTC

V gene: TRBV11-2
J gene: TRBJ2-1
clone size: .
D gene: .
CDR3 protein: CASSLDLSGGGYNEQFF
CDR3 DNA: TGTGCCAGCAGCTTAGACCTGTCAGGGGGAGGATACAATGAGCAGTTCTTC

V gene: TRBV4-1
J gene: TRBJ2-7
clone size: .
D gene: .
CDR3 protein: CASSQDPVQGLYEQYF
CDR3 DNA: TGCGCCAGCAGCCAAGATCCTGTACAGGGCCTATACGAGCAGTACTTC

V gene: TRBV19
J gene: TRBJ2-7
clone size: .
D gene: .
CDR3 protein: CASSIRAGEPYEQYF
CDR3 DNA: TGTGCCAGTAGTATACGGGCAGGGGAACCCTACGAGCAGTACTTC

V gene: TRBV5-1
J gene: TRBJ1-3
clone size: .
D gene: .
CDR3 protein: CASSPGSGNTIYF
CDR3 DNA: TGCGCCAGCAGCCCAGGTTCTGGAAACACCATATATTTT

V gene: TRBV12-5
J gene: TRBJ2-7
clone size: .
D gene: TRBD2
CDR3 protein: CASGPNSLTSGRPEQYF
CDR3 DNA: TGTGCTAGTGGTCCCAACAGTCTTACTAGCGGGAGACCCGAGCAGTACTTC

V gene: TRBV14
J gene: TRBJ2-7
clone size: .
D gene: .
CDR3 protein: CASSQDRPRSVRRYEQYF
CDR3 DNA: TGTGCCAGCAGCCAAGATCGGCCCCGCTCGGTCCGGAGGTACGAGCAGTACTTC

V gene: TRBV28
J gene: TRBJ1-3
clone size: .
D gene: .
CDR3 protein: CASSSRDSWRGNTIYF
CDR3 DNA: TGTGCCAGCAGTTCCCGGGACTCTTGGCGCGGAAACACCATATATTTT

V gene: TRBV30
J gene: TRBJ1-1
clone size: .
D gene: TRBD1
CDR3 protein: CAWRAHSGGEDTEAFF
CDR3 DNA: TGTGCCTGGAGGGCACACTCAGGGGGAGAAGACACTGAAGCTTTCTTT

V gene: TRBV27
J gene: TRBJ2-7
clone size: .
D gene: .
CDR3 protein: CASSLGREGYEQYF
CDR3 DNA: TGTGCCAGCAGTTTAGGGCGGGAAGGGTACGAGCAGTACTTC

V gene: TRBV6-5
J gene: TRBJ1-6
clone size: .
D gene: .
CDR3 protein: CASTPHRGGLSPLHF
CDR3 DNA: TGTGCCAGCACCCCCCACCGGGGGGGGCTGTCACCCCTCCACTTT

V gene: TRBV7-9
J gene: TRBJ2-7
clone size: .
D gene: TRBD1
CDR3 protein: CASLGQSYEQYF
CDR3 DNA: TGTGCCAGCCTGGGACAGAGCTACGAGCAGTACTTC

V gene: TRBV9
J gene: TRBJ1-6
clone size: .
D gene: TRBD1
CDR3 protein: CASSTTGGSGYNSPLHF
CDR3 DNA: TGTGCCAGCAGCACAACAGGGGGCAGCGGATATAATTCCCCCCTCCACTTT

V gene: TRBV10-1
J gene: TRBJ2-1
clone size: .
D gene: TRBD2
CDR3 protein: CASSEPPSGSYNEQFF
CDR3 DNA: TGCGCCAGCAGTGAGCCCCCTAGCGGCTCCTACAATGAGCAGTTCTTC

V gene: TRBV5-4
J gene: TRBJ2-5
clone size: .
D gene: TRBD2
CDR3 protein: CASSLTEREWHGETQYF
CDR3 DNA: TGTGCCAGCAGCCTGACTGAGCGGGAGTGGCATGGGGAGACCCAGTACTTC

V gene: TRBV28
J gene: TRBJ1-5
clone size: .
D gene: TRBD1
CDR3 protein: CASSNPPQDRGLCQPQHF
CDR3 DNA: TGTGCCAGCAGCAACCCTCCTCAAGACAGGGGGCTCTGTCAGCCCCAGCATTTT

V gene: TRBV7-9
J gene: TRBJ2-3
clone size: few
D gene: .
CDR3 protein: CASRPTSIPTTDTQYF
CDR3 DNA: TGTGCCAGCAGACCGACTAGTATCCCCACCACAGATACGCAGTATTTT

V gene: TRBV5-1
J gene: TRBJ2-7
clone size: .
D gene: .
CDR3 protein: CASSLAHSSYEQYF
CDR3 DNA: TGCGCCAGCAGCTTGGCCCATAGCTCCTACGAGCAGTACTTC

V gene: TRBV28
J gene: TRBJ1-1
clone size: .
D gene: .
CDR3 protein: CASSLTKGGAVTEAFF
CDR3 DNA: TGTGCCAGCAGTCTTACAAAGGGGGGGGCCGTCACTGAAGCTTTCTTT

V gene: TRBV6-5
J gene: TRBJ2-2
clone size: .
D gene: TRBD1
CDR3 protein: CASSYMGQSNTGELFF
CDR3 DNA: TGTGCCAGCAGTTACATGGGACAGTCGAACACCGGGGAGCTGTTTTTT

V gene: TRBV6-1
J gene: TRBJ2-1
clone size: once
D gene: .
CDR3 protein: CASSEKQGLRYNEQFF
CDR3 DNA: TGTGCCAGCAGTGAAAAACAGGGACTACGTTACAATGAGCAGTTCTTC

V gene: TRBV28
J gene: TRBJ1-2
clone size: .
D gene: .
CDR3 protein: CASSPSHPNYGYTF
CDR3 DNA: TGTGCCAGCAGCCCCAGTCACCCTAACTATGGCTACACCTTC

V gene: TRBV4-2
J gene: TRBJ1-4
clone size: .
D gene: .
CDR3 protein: CASSQDTRQGNEKLFF
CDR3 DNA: TGTGCCAGCAGCCAAGACACCCGGCAGGGGAACGAAAAACTGTTTTTT

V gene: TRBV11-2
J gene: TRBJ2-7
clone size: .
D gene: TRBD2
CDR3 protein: CASGPGLAAPSYEQYF
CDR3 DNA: TGTGCCAGCGGACCGGGACTAGCGGCCCCGTCCTACGAGCAGTACTTC

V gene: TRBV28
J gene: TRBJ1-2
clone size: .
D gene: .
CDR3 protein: CASSLAGSNGYTF
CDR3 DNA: TGTGCCAGCAGTTTAGCAGGGTCGAATGGCTACACCTTC